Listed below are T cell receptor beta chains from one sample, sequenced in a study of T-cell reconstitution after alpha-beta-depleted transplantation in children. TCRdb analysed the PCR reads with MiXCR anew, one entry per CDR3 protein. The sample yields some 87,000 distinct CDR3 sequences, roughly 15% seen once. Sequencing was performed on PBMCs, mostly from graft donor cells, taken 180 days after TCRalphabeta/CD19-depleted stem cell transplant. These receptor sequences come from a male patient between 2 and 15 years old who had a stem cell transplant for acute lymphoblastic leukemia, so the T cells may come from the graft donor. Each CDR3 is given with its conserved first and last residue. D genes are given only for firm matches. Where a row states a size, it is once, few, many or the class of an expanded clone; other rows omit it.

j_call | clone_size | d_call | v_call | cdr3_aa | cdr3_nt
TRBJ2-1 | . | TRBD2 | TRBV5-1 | CASSLELAGTEEQFF | TGCGCCAGCAGCTTGGAACTAGCGGGGACAGAGGAGCAGTTCTTC
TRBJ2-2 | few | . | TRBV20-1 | CSARDQGSSGELFF | TGCAGTGCTAGAGATCAAGGCAGTTCCGGGGAGCTGTTTTTT
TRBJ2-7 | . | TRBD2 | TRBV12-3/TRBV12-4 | CASSFLAGSYEQYF | TGTGCCAGCAGTTTTCTAGCGGGGTCCTACGAGCAGTACTTC
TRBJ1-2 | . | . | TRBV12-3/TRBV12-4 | CASSPKTVNYGYTF | TGTGCCAGCAGTCCAAAGACAGTTAACTATGGCTACACCTTC
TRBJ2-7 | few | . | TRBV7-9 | CASSLQGGQYF | TGTGCCAGCAGCCTACAGGGAGGGCAGTACTTC
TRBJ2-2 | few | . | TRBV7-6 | CASSLAGGETGELFF | TGTGCCAGCAGCTTAGCCGGTGGGGAGACCGGGGAGCTGTTTTTT
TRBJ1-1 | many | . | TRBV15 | CATSRDLFVEAFF | TGTGCCACCAGCAGAGATCTGTTTGTTGAAGCTTTCTTT
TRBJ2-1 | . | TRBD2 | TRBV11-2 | CASSLSSGGEGEQFF | TGTGCCAGCAGCTTATCTAGCGGGGGGGAAGGTGAGCAGTTCTTC
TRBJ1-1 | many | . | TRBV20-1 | CSASLGAGTEAFF | TGCAGTGCTAGTCTGGGGGCCGGCACTGAAGCTTTCTTT
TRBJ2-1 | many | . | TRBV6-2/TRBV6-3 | CASSSWYNEQFF | TGTGCCAGCAGTAGTTGGTACAATGAGCAGTTCTTC
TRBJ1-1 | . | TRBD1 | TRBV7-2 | CASSLGFGTGNTEAFF | TGTGCCAGCAGCTTAGGTTTTGGGACAGGGAACACTGAAGCTTTCTTT
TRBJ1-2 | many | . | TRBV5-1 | CASSGQLYGYTF | TGCGCCAGCAGTGGACAGCTCTATGGCTACACCTTC
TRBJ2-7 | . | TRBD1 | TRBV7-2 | CASSLADRIYEQYF | TGTGCCAGCAGCTTAGCGGACAGGATCTACGAGCAGTACTTC
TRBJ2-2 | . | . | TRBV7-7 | CASTPPPYTGELFF | TGTGCCAGCACCCCGCCCCCCTATACCGGGGAGCTGTTTTTT
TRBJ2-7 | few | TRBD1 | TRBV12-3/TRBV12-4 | CASSSGTGQEQYF | TGTGCCAGCAGTTCCGGGACAGGCCAGGAGCAGTACTTC
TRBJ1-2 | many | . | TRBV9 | CASSVGGTSKSTF | TGTGCCAGCAGCGTAGGGGGGACATCCAAGTCCACCTTC
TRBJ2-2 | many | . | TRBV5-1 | CASSLVAQTSTGELFF | TGCGCCAGCAGCCTGGTGGCCCAGACTTCCACCGGGGAGCTGTTTTTT
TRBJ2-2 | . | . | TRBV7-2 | CASSFETNTGELFF | TGTGCCAGCAGTTTTGAGACGAACACCGGGGAGCTGTTTTTT
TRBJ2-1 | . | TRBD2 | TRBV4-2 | CASSQESSGTSSYNEQFF | TGTGCCAGCAGCCAGGAATCGTCGGGGACTAGCTCCTACAATGAGCAGTTCTTC
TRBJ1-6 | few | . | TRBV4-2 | CASSQDKAGGADSPLHF | TGTGCCAGCAGCCAAGATAAGGCGGGGGGCGCAGATTCACCCCTCCACTTT
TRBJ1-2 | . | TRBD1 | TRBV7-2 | CASSRPRDREYGYTF | TGTGCCAGCAGCCGCCCCCGGGACAGGGAGTATGGCTACACCTTC
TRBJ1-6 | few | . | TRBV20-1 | CSAEEITLHF | TGCAGTGCCGAGGAGATTACCCTCCACTTT